A selection of T cell receptor beta chains follows, all from one sample in a study of blood T cells in healthy people across ages. TCRdb re-called the 5' RACE reads with MiXCR, one entry per CDR3 protein. The repertoire consists of 1.6 million or so distinct CDR3 sequences, with about 35% occurring once and the leading ten covering about 11%. The material sequenced was blood. These receptors all stem from a woman aged 25 to 39 in good health. Both conserved end residues are part of each CDR3. The order of the fields is clone size, D gene, V gene, J gene, CDR3 protein, CDR3 DNA. The D gene is left open where the match is weak. Where a row states a size, it is once, few, many or the class of an expanded clone; other rows omit it.

clone size: few
D gene: TRBD1
V gene: TRBV7-2
J gene: TRBJ1-1
CDR3 protein: CASSLGGRTGPEAFF
CDR3 DNA: TGTGCCAGCAGCTTAGGGGGCCGGACAGGGCCTGAAGCTTTCTTT

clone size: once
D gene: -
V gene: TRBV11-2
J gene: TRBJ2-5
CDR3 protein: CASSLDRSQFFVEETQYF
CDR3 DNA: TGTGCCAGCAGCTTAGATAGGTCACAGTTTTTCGTGGAAGAGACCCAGTACTTC

clone size: few
D gene: -
V gene: TRBV7-9
J gene: TRBJ2-3
CDR3 protein: CASSSVWATQYF
CDR3 DNA: TGTGCCAGCAGCTCTGTGTGGGCTACGCAGTATTTT

clone size: few
D gene: TRBD2
V gene: TRBV6-5
J gene: TRBJ2-3
CDR3 protein: CATHRTSGGSDTQYF
CDR3 DNA: TGTGCCACCCACCGGACTAGCGGGGGTTCAGATACGCAGTATTTT

clone size: -
D gene: TRBD2
V gene: TRBV20-1
J gene: TRBJ2-2
CDR3 protein: CSARAAGDTGELFF
CDR3 DNA: TGCAGTGCTAGAGCAGCGGGGGACACCGGGGAGCTGTTTTTT

clone size: -
D gene: -
V gene: TRBV4-2
J gene: TRBJ2-5
CDR3 protein: CASSQGAFGTKGVETQYF
CDR3 DNA: TGTGCCAGCAGCCAAGGAGCTTTTGGCACCAAGGGGGTAGAGACCCAGTACTTC

clone size: -
D gene: -
V gene: TRBV2
J gene: TRBJ1-1
CDR3 protein: CASSGMGRNTEAFF
CDR3 DNA: TGTGCCAGCAGTGGTATGGGTAGGAACACTGAAGCTTTCTTT

clone size: -
D gene: -
V gene: TRBV4-1
J gene: TRBJ1-1
CDR3 protein: CAARGDFGTEAFF
CDR3 DNA: TGCGCCGCTAGGGGGGACTTTGGCACTGAAGCTTTCTTT

clone size: -
D gene: -
V gene: TRBV7-6
J gene: TRBJ2-5
CDR3 protein: CASNTGTFQGSPYF
CDR3 DNA: TGTGCCAGCAACACCGGAACCTTCCAGGGTAGCCCGTACTTC

clone size: -
D gene: -
V gene: TRBV7-9
J gene: TRBJ2-3
CDR3 protein: CASRGHPSTDTQYF
CDR3 DNA: TGTGCCAGCAGGGGACACCCTAGCACAGATACGCAGTATTTT

clone size: -
D gene: -
V gene: TRBV3-1
J gene: TRBJ2-1
CDR3 protein: CASSPPGEYNEQFF
CDR3 DNA: TGTGCCAGCAGCCCACCGGGGGAGTACAATGAGCAGTTCTTC

clone size: -
D gene: TRBD1
V gene: TRBV27
J gene: TRBJ2-7
CDR3 protein: CASTLLPGGDEQYF
CDR3 DNA: TGTGCCAGCACCCTTTTACCAGGGGGTGATGAGCAGTACTTC

clone size: -
D gene: -
V gene: TRBV5-1
J gene: TRBJ2-1
CDR3 protein: CASSLEQTSNEQFF
CDR3 DNA: TGCGCCAGCAGCTTGGAGCAGACTAGCAATGAGCAGTTCTTC

clone size: -
D gene: -
V gene: TRBV20-1
J gene: TRBJ2-7
CDR3 protein: CSARAVGRPNEQYF
CDR3 DNA: TGCAGTGCTAGAGCGGTAGGGAGGCCGAACGAGCAGTACTTC

clone size: -
D gene: -
V gene: TRBV7-9
J gene: TRBJ1-2
CDR3 protein: CVSSLAQEFATRRGYTF
CDR3 DNA: TGTGTCAGCAGCTTAGCCCAGGAATTTGCTACCCGTCGGGGCTACACCTTC

clone size: -
D gene: -
V gene: TRBV6-2/TRBV6-3
J gene: TRBJ2-5
CDR3 protein: CASSYPVGGLKETQYF
CDR3 DNA: TGTGCCAGCAGTTACCCGGTAGGGGGTTTGAAAGAGACCCAGTACTTC

clone size: -
D gene: TRBD2
V gene: TRBV6-2/TRBV6-3
J gene: TRBJ2-3
CDR3 protein: CASSPTSFGTDTQYF
CDR3 DNA: TGTGCCAGCAGCCCGACTAGCTTCGGCACAGATACGCAGTATTTT

clone size: -
D gene: TRBD2
V gene: TRBV28
J gene: TRBJ2-7
CDR3 protein: CASSLSLSSGLAGALSYEQYF
CDR3 DNA: TGTGCCAGCAGTTTAAGTCTTAGTTCGGGGCTGGCGGGAGCCCTCTCCTACGAGCAGTACTTC

clone size: -
D gene: -
V gene: TRBV9
J gene: TRBJ1-5
CDR3 protein: CASSQGASGEPQHF
CDR3 DNA: TGTGCCAGCAGCCAGGGAGCGTCAGGCGAGCCCCAGCATTTT

clone size: -
D gene: TRBD1
V gene: TRBV28
J gene: TRBJ1-2
CDR3 protein: CASSRQPQGANYGYTF
CDR3 DNA: TGTGCCAGCAGTCGCCAACCACAGGGGGCTAACTATGGCTACACCTTC

clone size: -
D gene: TRBD2
V gene: TRBV4-1
J gene: TRBJ2-3
CDR3 protein: CASSQDPGTTTDTQYF
CDR3 DNA: TGCGCCAGCAGCCAAGATCCTGGGACTACGACAGATACGCAGTATTTT

clone size: few
D gene: TRBD2
V gene: TRBV15
J gene: TRBJ2-3
CDR3 protein: CATGRRGGPVDTQYF
CDR3 DNA: TGTGCCACCGGTCGGCGGGGGGGCCCTGTAGATACGCAGTATTTT

clone size: -
D gene: -
V gene: TRBV6-1
J gene: TRBJ1-5
CDR3 protein: CASSGEVNQPQHF
CDR3 DNA: TGTGCCAGCAGTGGGGAAGTCAATCAGCCCCAGCATTTT

clone size: -
D gene: -
V gene: TRBV9
J gene: TRBJ2-7
CDR3 protein: CASSVGRQYNEQYF
CDR3 DNA: TGTGCCAGCAGCGTAGGTCGGCAATACAATGAGCAGTACTTC

clone size: -
D gene: TRBD2
V gene: TRBV6-5
J gene: TRBJ2-5
CDR3 protein: CASSYGGIGTSGGETQYF
CDR3 DNA: TGTGCCAGCAGTTACGGAGGAATCGGGACTAGCGGGGGGGAGACCCAGTACTTC

clone size: -
D gene: TRBD2
V gene: TRBV9
J gene: TRBJ2-3
CDR3 protein: CASSTASGSPSTDTQYF
CDR3 DNA: TGTGCCAGCAGTACCGCTAGCGGGAGCCCAAGCACAGATACGCAGTATTTT

clone size: -
D gene: -
V gene: TRBV27
J gene: TRBJ2-1
CDR3 protein: CASKLRQGGFDEQFF
CDR3 DNA: TGTGCCAGCAAGCTTAGACAGGGAGGGTTCGATGAGCAGTTCTTC

clone size: -
D gene: TRBD2
V gene: TRBV9
J gene: TRBJ2-7
CDR3 protein: CASSDTGTRSHYEQYF
CDR3 DNA: TGTGCCAGCAGCGACACCGGGACTAGGAGCCACTACGAGCAGTACTTC

clone size: few
D gene: TRBD2
V gene: TRBV20-1
J gene: TRBJ2-7
CDR3 protein: CSASSPGLAGQAPTYEQYF
CDR3 DNA: TGCAGTGCTAGTTCCCCTGGACTAGCGGGCCAGGCCCCTACCTACGAGCAGTACTTC

clone size: -
D gene: -
V gene: TRBV7-9
J gene: TRBJ2-5
CDR3 protein: CASSRDGRWETQYF
CDR3 DNA: TGTGCCAGCAGCCGGGATGGGCGGTGGGAGACCCAGTACTTC

clone size: -
D gene: -
V gene: TRBV5-1
J gene: TRBJ2-1
CDR3 protein: CASSPEGGPNEQFF
CDR3 DNA: TGCGCCAGCAGCCCCGAAGGGGGGCCCAATGAGCAGTTCTTC

clone size: -
D gene: -
V gene: TRBV27
J gene: TRBJ2-1
CDR3 protein: CASSSPGTGLTRRQFF
CDR3 DNA: TGTGCCAGCAGTTCCCCCGGAACAGGGTTAACTCGTCGGCAGTTCTTC

clone size: -
D gene: -
V gene: TRBV5-7
J gene: TRBJ1-5
CDR3 protein: CASSLEGGNRGNQPQHF
CDR3 DNA: TGTGCCAGCAGCTTGGAAGGGGGGAATAGAGGCAATCAGCCCCAGCATTTT

clone size: few
D gene: TRBD2
V gene: TRBV20-1
J gene: TRBJ2-3
CDR3 protein: CSASSSGAITDTQYF
CDR3 DNA: TGCAGTGCTAGTTCGAGCGGGGCGATCACAGATACGCAGTATTTT

clone size: many
D gene: TRBD1
V gene: TRBV29-1
J gene: TRBJ2-7
CDR3 protein: CSAIDRGGDEQYF
CDR3 DNA: TGCAGCGCTATCGACAGGGGGGGTGACGAGCAGTACTTC

clone size: -
D gene: TRBD1
V gene: TRBV5-1
J gene: TRBJ1-6
CDR3 protein: CASSSGQVDSPLHF
CDR3 DNA: TGCGCCAGCAGCTCCGGACAGGTTGATTCACCCCTCCACTTT

clone size: few
D gene: -
V gene: TRBV18
J gene: TRBJ2-5
CDR3 protein: CASSPHEIPGETQYF
CDR3 DNA: TGTGCCAGCTCACCACACGAGATTCCAGGGGAGACCCAGTACTTC

clone size: few
D gene: -
V gene: TRBV28
J gene: TRBJ1-6
CDR3 protein: CASSFGTSYNSPLHF
CDR3 DNA: TGTGCCAGCAGTTTCGGGACCTCCTATAATTCACCCCTCCACTTT

clone size: -
D gene: TRBD2
V gene: TRBV13
J gene: TRBJ2-5
CDR3 protein: CASSHALAGGTGGETQYF
CDR3 DNA: TGTGCCAGCAGCCACGCCCTAGCGGGAGGTACGGGTGGAGAGACCCAGTACTTC

clone size: -
D gene: -
V gene: TRBV7-9
J gene: TRBJ2-5
CDR3 protein: CASSPGQGGTQYF
CDR3 DNA: TGTGCCAGCAGCCCGGGACAAGGAGGGACCCAGTACTTC

clone size: -
D gene: TRBD1
V gene: TRBV7-9
J gene: TRBJ2-3
CDR3 protein: CASSYTGGRADTQYF
CDR3 DNA: TGTGCCAGCAGCTACACAGGGGGTAGAGCAGATACGCAGTATTTT

clone size: -
D gene: TRBD2
V gene: TRBV5-1
J gene: TRBJ2-3
CDR3 protein: CASSWFSGGTDTQYF
CDR3 DNA: TGCGCCAGCAGCTGGTTTAGCGGGGGCACAGATACGCAGTATTTT

clone size: -
D gene: TRBD2
V gene: TRBV9
J gene: TRBJ2-1
CDR3 protein: CASSQSSGGPYEQFF
CDR3 DNA: TGTGCCAGCAGCCAGTCTAGCGGGGGACCCTACGAGCAGTTCTTC

clone size: many
D gene: TRBD1
V gene: TRBV29-1
J gene: TRBJ2-1
CDR3 protein: CSARTGAYNEQFF
CDR3 DNA: TGCAGCGCACGGACAGGGGCCTACAATGAGCAGTTCTTC

clone size: -
D gene: -
V gene: TRBV27
J gene: TRBJ1-2
CDR3 protein: CASSFIPTDGGYTF
CDR3 DNA: TGTGCCAGCAGTTTTATTCCGACAGACGGAGGCTACACCTTC

clone size: few
D gene: -
V gene: TRBV12-3/TRBV12-4
J gene: TRBJ2-5
CDR3 protein: CASRGDPETQYF
CDR3 DNA: TGTGCCAGCAGAGGGGATCCAGAGACCCAGTACTTC

clone size: -
D gene: TRBD2
V gene: TRBV6-1
J gene: TRBJ2-1
CDR3 protein: CASRAGTSGPITFYNEQFF
CDR3 DNA: TGTGCCAGCAGGGCCGGGACTAGCGGACCAATTACATTCTACAATGAGCAGTTCTTC

clone size: -
D gene: -
V gene: TRBV9
J gene: TRBJ2-5
CDR3 protein: CASSDGGGGETQYF
CDR3 DNA: TGTGCCAGCAGCGACGGAGGGGGAGGGGAGACCCAGTACTTC

clone size: -
D gene: -
V gene: TRBV10-3
J gene: TRBJ1-2
CDR3 protein: CAISESFRDHGYTF
CDR3 DNA: TGTGCCATCAGTGAGTCGTTTAGGGATCATGGCTACACCTTC

clone size: -
D gene: -
V gene: TRBV7-9
J gene: TRBJ1-5
CDR3 protein: CASSLNRDDQPQHF
CDR3 DNA: TGTGCCAGCAGCTTAAACAGGGACGATCAGCCCCAGCATTTT

clone size: few
D gene: -
V gene: TRBV7-9
J gene: TRBJ1-1
CDR3 protein: CASTSRRRRGTEAFF
CDR3 DNA: TGTGCCAGCACCTCGAGGAGGCGGCGGGGCACTGAAGCTTTCTTT

clone size: few
D gene: TRBD1
V gene: TRBV6-1
J gene: TRBJ1-1
CDR3 protein: CASRRTGLAEAFF
CDR3 DNA: TGTGCCAGCAGGAGGACAGGGCTAGCTGAAGCTTTCTTT

clone size: few
D gene: -
V gene: TRBV7-2
J gene: TRBJ1-1
CDR3 protein: CASTRRGTEAFF
CDR3 DNA: TGTGCCAGCACGCGGCGGGGCACTGAAGCTTTCTTT

clone size: few
D gene: -
V gene: TRBV12-3/TRBV12-4
J gene: TRBJ1-2
CDR3 protein: CASSTQGTDYGYTF
CDR3 DNA: TGTGCCAGCAGTACGCAGGGCACCGACTATGGCTACACCTTC

clone size: many
D gene: -
V gene: TRBV27
J gene: TRBJ1-2
CDR3 protein: CASSFLGRSKSENSYGYTF
CDR3 DNA: TGTGCCAGCAGTTTTCTAGGGAGGTCGAAGTCAGAAAACTCCTATGGCTACACCTTC

clone size: -
D gene: -
V gene: TRBV18
J gene: TRBJ2-7
CDR3 protein: CASSPPTAERYF
CDR3 DNA: TGTGCCAGCTCACCACCGACAGCCGAGCGGTACTTC

clone size: -
D gene: TRBD1
V gene: TRBV7-9
J gene: TRBJ2-5
CDR3 protein: CASSTGTGGRLRYF
CDR3 DNA: TGTGCCAGCAGCACCGGGACAGGGGGCAGGTTGCGGTACTTC

clone size: few
D gene: -
V gene: TRBV25-1
J gene: TRBJ2-7
CDR3 protein: CASSGYRAYEQYF
CDR3 DNA: TGTGCCAGCAGTGGATACAGGGCCTACGAGCAGTACTTC

clone size: -
D gene: TRBD1
V gene: TRBV11-2
J gene: TRBJ2-1
CDR3 protein: CASSLYIRTGSGYNEQFF
CDR3 DNA: TGTGCCAGCAGCTTGTACATACGGACAGGGTCCGGCTACAATGAGCAGTTCTTC